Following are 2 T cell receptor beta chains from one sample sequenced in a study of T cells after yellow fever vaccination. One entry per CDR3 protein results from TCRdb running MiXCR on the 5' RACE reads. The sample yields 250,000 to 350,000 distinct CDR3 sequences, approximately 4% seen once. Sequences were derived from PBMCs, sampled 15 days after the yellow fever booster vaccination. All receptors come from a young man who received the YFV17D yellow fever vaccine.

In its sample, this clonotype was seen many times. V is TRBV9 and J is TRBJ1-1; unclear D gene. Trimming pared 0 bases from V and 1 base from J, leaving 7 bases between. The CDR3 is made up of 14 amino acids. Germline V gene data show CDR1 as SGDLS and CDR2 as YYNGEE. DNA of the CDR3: TGTGCCAGCAGCGTAGGACCATCGAACACTGAAGCTTTCTTT. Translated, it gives CASSVGPSNTEAFF. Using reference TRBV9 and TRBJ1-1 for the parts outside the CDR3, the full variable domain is DSGVTQTPKHLITATGQRVTLRCSPRSGDLSVYWYQQSLDQGLQFLIQYYNGEERAKGNILERFSAQQFPDLHSELNLSSLELGDSALYFCASSVGPSNTEAFFGQGTRLTVV.

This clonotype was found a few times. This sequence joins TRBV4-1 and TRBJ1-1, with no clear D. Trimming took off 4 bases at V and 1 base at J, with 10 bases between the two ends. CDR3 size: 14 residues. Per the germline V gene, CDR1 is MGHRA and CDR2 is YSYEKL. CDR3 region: CASSPHSRNTEAFF. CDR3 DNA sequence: TGCGCCAGCAGCCCCCACTCGCGGAACACTGAAGCTTTCTTT.